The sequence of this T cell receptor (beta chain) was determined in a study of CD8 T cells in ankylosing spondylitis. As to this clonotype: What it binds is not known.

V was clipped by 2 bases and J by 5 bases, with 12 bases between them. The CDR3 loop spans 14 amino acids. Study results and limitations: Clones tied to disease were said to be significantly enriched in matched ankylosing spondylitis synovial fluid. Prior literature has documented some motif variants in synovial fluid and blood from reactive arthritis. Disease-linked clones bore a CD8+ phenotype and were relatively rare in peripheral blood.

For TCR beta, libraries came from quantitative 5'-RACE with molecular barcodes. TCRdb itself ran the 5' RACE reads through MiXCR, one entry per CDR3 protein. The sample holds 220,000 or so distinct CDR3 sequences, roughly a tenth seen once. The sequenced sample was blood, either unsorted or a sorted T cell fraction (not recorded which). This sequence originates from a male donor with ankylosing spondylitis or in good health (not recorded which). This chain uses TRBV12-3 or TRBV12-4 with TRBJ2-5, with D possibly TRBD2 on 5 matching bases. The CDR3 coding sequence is TGTGCCAGCAGTTTAACTAGAAAAGGGGAGACCCAGTACTTC. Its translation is CASSLTRKGETQYF.